One sample yielded the 31 T cell receptor beta chains listed below, sequenced in a study of response to subunit inactivated influenza vaccine (dated by TCRdb to 2017 to 2018). Preparation of the library involved RT-PCR. Sequencing was carried out with an Illumina HiSeq 2500. TCRdb reprocessed the public reads (quality trimming at Q25 with fastp, clone calling with MiXCR) and kept in-frame beta chains. Identical CDR3 proteins give one entry, which carries the most common genes and DNA. The sample table holds some 640,000 distinct CDR3 sequences, of which about 14% were seen once. The top ten clonotypes cover 5.5% to 7% of the sample. Sequenced here: PBMCs from blood, sampled less than 15 days before vaccination. The receptors shown here come from a man aged 45-60 years who received an inactivated influenza vaccine. Donor details come from another sample of the same person, matched by shared clones.

This clonotype has more than one count but fewer than ten. This chain joins TRBV29-1 and TRBJ2-7; possible D gene TRBD1, 6 bases. The germline V gene encodes CDR1 SQVTM and CDR2 ANQGSEA. Between the trimmed V and J ends, which lost 4 bases and 2 bases, there was a span of 15 bases. CDR3 length: 14 residues. Written as DNA, the CDR3 is TGCAGCGTTGTAAGGGACAACCCAGCCTACGAGCAGTACTTC. Residues: CSVVRDNPAYEQYF.

The chain couples TRBV19 to TRBJ2-1; 8 nucleotides match TRBD1. CDR1 LNHDA and CDR2 SQIVND come from the germline V gene (reference sequence). J lost 5 bases, V lost 6 bases, and 12 bases had no gene match. There are 16 residues in the CDR3. CDR3 sequence: CASSGIDRGMNNEQFF. The CDR3 DNA reads as TGTGCCAGTAGCGGAATAGACAGGGGTATGAACAATGAGCAGTTCTTC.

This chain links TRBV28 with TRBJ2-2; 7 bases match TRBD1. CDR3 length: 16 amino acids. J gave up 5 bases and V 5 bases, and 11 bases lay outside the gene matches. CDR1 and CDR2 (germline): MDHEN, SYDVKM. CDR3 protein: CASSPWEGGKTGELFF. CDR3 in DNA: TGTGCCAGCAGTCCCTGGGAAGGGGGCAAGACCGGGGAGCTGTTTTTT.

This clonotype has a count of ten or more. The V gene is TRBV29-1, the J gene TRBJ1-1; 9 bases match TRBD1. This CDR3 contains 13 residues. The V gene's germline CDR1 is SQVTM and CDR2 ANQGSEA. V lost 7 bases and J lost 0; bases outside the gene matches: 3. Here the CDR3 DNA reads TGCAGCGGACGGACAGGGGTGAACACTGAAGCTTTCTTT. It specifies CSGRTGVNTEAFF.

This clonotype came up once. The chain links TRBV4-3 to TRBJ1-2; no reliable D call. The CDR3 length is 13 residues. Per germline, CDR1 LGHNA and CDR2 YSLEER. The V end was cut by 2 bases, the J end by 1 base, with 5 bases between. The CDR3, as DNA: TGCGCCAGCAGCCAATACAGTAACTATGGCTACACCTTC. Encoded protein: CASSQYSNYGYTF.

V and J are TRBV3-1 and TRBJ2-2; TRBD1 might be the D (7 bases). The V and J ends lost 11 bases and 3 bases respectively, with 34 bases between them. The germline V gene encodes CDR1 LGHDT and CDR2 YNNKEL (reference sequence). There are 20 residues in the CDR3. The DNA of the CDR3 is TGTGCCTGCACCCAAGATATCGTGGAGGGGGCTGTTGAGTACACCGGGGAGCTGTTTTTT. Its translation is CACTQDIVEGAVEYTGELFF.

There are a few counts of this clonotype. The chain carries TRBV5-1 and TRBJ1-5; D is ambiguous. The germline gives CDR1 SGHRS, CDR2 YFSETQ. This CDR3 comprises 19 residues. The V gene lost 0 bases and the J gene lost 1 base, with 20 bases spanning the gap. The CDR3, as DNA: TGCGCCAGCAGCTTGGATTTCAGTCGAGAAAGGTTGAGCAATCAGCCCCAGCATTTT. Its translation: CASSLDFSRERLSNQPQHF.

The sample holds many counts of this clonotype. The V gene is TRBV6-2 or TRBV6-3, the J gene TRBJ2-1; D gene unclear. V gave up 6 bases and J gave up 16 bases, with 19 bases separating them. This CDR3 contains 12 residues. Germline CDR1 reads MNHEY; CDR2 reads SVGEGT. CDR3 nucleotides: TGTGCCAGCAGCTCCCTACTCTCGGATCCCTTCTTC. This translates into CASSSLLSDPFF.

The V call is TRBV20-1, the J call TRBJ1-1; a possible D gene is TRBD1 (6 bases). Trimming left V 2 bases short and J 4 bases short, with 14 bases between. CDR1 is DFQATT and CDR2 is SNEGSKA in the germline V gene (reference sequence). The CDR3 runs 14 residues. CDR3 coding DNA: TGCAGTGCTAGACGGGGGCCCCTCAGCACTGAAGCTTTCTTT. This gives the protein CSARRGPLSTEAFF.

This clonotype was counted a few times. The J gene is TRBJ2-2, the V gene TRBV28, with TRBD1 matching over 12 bases. Losses at the gene ends were 6 bases for V and 7 bases for J; bases not matched to a gene: 9. The CDR3 contains 16 residues. Per the germline V gene, CDR1 is MDHEN and CDR2 is SYDVKM. The CDR3 DNA reads as TGTGCCAGCAGATCGGGACAGGGGGCGTCATACGGGGAGCTGTTTTTT. Translation: CASRSGQGASYGELFF. The full variable domain, in which reference TRBV28 and TRBJ2-2 provide the parts outside the CDR3, is DVKVTQSSRYLVKRTGEKVFLECVQDMDHENMFWYRQDPGLGLRLIYFSYDVKMKEKGDIPEGYSVSREKKERFSLILESASTNQTSMYLCASRSGQGASYGELFFGEGSRLTVL.

This clonotype showed up just a few times. V is TRBV9 and J is TRBJ2-4; TRBD2 agrees at 9 bases. J lost 0 bases, V lost 4 bases, and 8 bases had no gene match. This CDR3 spans 17 amino acids. Germline loops: CDR1 SGDLS, CDR2 YYNGEE. CDR3 amino acids: CASSPSGRKLAKNIQYF. DNA of the CDR3: TGTGCCAGCAGCCCGAGCGGGAGGAAGCTAGCCAAAAACATTCAGTACTTC.

This chain joins TRBV7-2 and TRBJ2-7, with D tentatively TRBD2 (6 bases). V lost 6 bases and J 0 bases, leaving 21 bases between the germline ends. CDR1 is SGHTA, CDR2 FQGNSA, per germline. The CDR3 extends over 17 amino acids. This CDR3 reads CASRRTDWAGNSYEQYF. CDR3 nucleotides: TGTGCCAGCAGACGAACCGATTGGGCGGGGAACTCCTACGAGCAGTACTTC.

This clonotype was seen more than once but under ten times. As DNA, the CDR3 is TGTGCCAGCAGCGAAACTACAGGGGGCTATGGCTACACCTTC. Translation gives CASSETTGGYGYTF. The V gene is TRBV7-2, the J gene TRBJ1-2; 8 bases are shared with TRBD1. This CDR3 has 14 amino acids. The germline V gene encodes CDR1 SGHTA and CDR2 FQGNSA. The J segment lost 4 bases and the V segment lost 5 bases, leaving 6 bases of the junction unmatched. The variable domain in full, with the rest retrieved from reference TRBV7-2 and TRBJ1-2, is GAGVSQSPSNKVTEKGKDVELRCDPISGHTALYWYRQSLGQGLEFLIYFQGNSAPDKSGLPSDRFSAERTGGSVSTLTIQRTQQEDSAVYLCASSETTGGYGYTFGSGTRLTVV.

This clonotype was counted many times. The chain links TRBV7-8 to TRBJ1-4; D gene ambiguous. CDR3 length: 13 residues. Deletions cut 5 bases from V and 8 bases from J, with 12 bases between. Germline lookup yields CDR1 SGHVS and CDR2 FQNEAQ. The CDR3 loop reads CASSPQIREKLFF. In DNA form, the CDR3 reads TGTGCCAGCAGCCCACAGATACGGGAAAAACTGTTTTTT.

This clonotype was seen only a few times. The chain uses TRBV7-9 and TRBJ2-4; no firm D call. The CDR3 runs to 15 residues. Germline CDR1 is SEHNR and CDR2 is FQNEAQ (reference sequence). Trimming took 2 bases from V and 3 from J, leaving 11 bases between them. DNA for the CDR3: TGTGCCAGCAGCTTATGGCCAGCAAGCAAAAACATTCAGTACTTC. Translated, it gives CASSLWPASKNIQYF.

On this clonotype: One base away lies a much larger clone, so this may be a sequencing read error. The chain employs TRBV20-1 and TRBJ2-3, with D hard to call. Trimming pared 0 bases from V and 4 bases from J, leaving 14 bases between. The CDR3 is 15 amino acids. CDR1 and CDR2 (germline): DFQATT, SNEGSKA (reference sequence). In DNA form, the CDR3 reads TGCAGTGCTAGAGATCAAGGGCTATCTTCAGATACGCAGTATTTT. This translates into CSARDQGLSSDTQYF.

The table lists this clonotype with a few counts. This chain connects TRBV3-1 to TRBJ1-3; D not resolved. The CDR3 loop spans 15 amino acids. Germline-derived CDR1 and CDR2 are LGHDT and YNNKEL (reference sequence). Trimming shortened V by 1 base and J by 2 bases, and 9 bases separated the two germline ends. CDR3 residues: CASSQGAATGNTIYF. The CDR3 DNA reads TGTGCCAGCAGCCAAGGAGCCGCTACTGGAAACACCATATATTTT. Complete variable domain (other parts from reference TRBV3-1 and TRBJ1-3): DTAVSQTPKYLVTQMGNDKSIKCEQNLGHDTMYWYKQDSKKFLKIMFSYNNKELIINETVPNRFSPKSPDKAHLNLHINSLELGDSAVYFCASSQGAATGNTIYFGEGSWLTVV.

CDR3 sequence reads: CSARAGHANTEAFF. CDR3 DNA: TGCAGTGCTAGGGCCGGACACGCGAACACTGAAGCTTTCTTT. The chain employs TRBV20-1 and TRBJ1-1; perhaps TRBD1 as D (5 bases). The CDR3 has 14 amino acids. Germline V gives CDR1 DFQATT, CDR2 SNEGSKA (reference sequence). V gave up 3 bases and J gave up 1 base, with 12 bases separating them.

This clonotype was picked up a small number of times. V and J are TRBV7-2 and TRBJ2-3; D remains ambiguous. In germline, CDR1 is SGHTA, CDR2 FQGNSA. This CDR3 contains 13 residues. Trimming took off 3 bases at V and 4 bases at J, with 8 bases between the two ends. The CDR3 nucleotides read TGTGCCAGCAGCTTTGGACCTTCAGATACGCAGTATTTT. It encodes CASSFGPSDTQYF. Supplemented by reference TRBV7-2 and TRBJ2-3, the full variable domain reads GAGVSQSPSNKVTEKGKDVELRCDPISGHTALYWYRQSLGQGLEFLIYFQGNSAPDKSGLPSDRFSAERTGGSVSTLTIQRTQQEDSAVYLCASSFGPSDTQYFGPGTRLTVL.

The chain combines TRBV5-4 with TRBJ2-7; D unresolved. There are 14 residues in the CDR3. Germline loops: CDR1 SGHNT, CDR2 YYREEE (reference sequence). Trimming took 7 bases from V and 2 from J, leaving 16 bases between them. The CDR3 region is CASGHGLSTYEQYF. The CDR3 DNA reads TGTGCCAGCGGCCACGGGCTCTCGACCTACGAGCAGTACTTC.

This clonotype appeared a few times. The chain has TRBV12-3 or TRBV12-4 and TRBJ1-2, with D hard to call. Trimming took 3 bases from V and 7 from J, leaving 9 bases between them. There are 12 residues in the CDR3. CDR3 protein: CASSFSKVGYTF. The CDR3 nucleotides are TGTGCCAGCAGTTTTTCAAAGGTTGGCTACACCTTC.

V and J are TRBV4-2 and TRBJ1-3, with TRBD1 as a possible D gene (5 bases). The CDR3 has 16 amino acids. V lost 0 bases to trimming and J lost 4 bases, with 13 bases between them. The germline CDR1 and CDR2 sequences are LGHNA and YNFKEQ. CDR3 residues: CASSQDRKGVGNTIYF. The CDR3 coding sequence is TGTGCCAGCAGCCAAGATCGAAAAGGGGTCGGAAACACCATATATTTT.

V and J are TRBV4-3 and TRBJ2-1, with D perhaps matching TRBD1 or TRBD2 (5 bases each). V was shortened by 3 bases and J by 6 bases, with 15 bases between the two germline ends. The germline V gene encodes CDR1 LGHNA and CDR2 YSLEER. This CDR3 is built from 15 residues. CDR3 region: CASSHPGPRGNEQFF. Written as DNA, the CDR3 is TGCGCCAGCAGCCACCCGGGACCCCGCGGCAATGAGCAGTTCTTC.

This clonotype has a handful of counts. V is TRBV29-1 and J is TRBJ2-7, with D tentatively TRBD1 (6 bases). The CDR3 consists of 15 residues. Germline V gene data show CDR1 as SQVTM and CDR2 as ANQGSEA. The germline V and J ends were trimmed by 5 bases and 6 bases, with 23 bases remaining between them. This CDR3 reads CSVQPHRAKESEQYF. In nucleotides, the CDR3 is TGCAGCGTTCAACCGCACAGGGCGAAAGAGTCCGAGCAGTACTTC.

The gene calls are TRBV5-1 and TRBJ2-5; the D is unclear. This CDR3 has 15 residues. Germline values: CDR1 SGHRS, CDR2 YFSETQ. Deletions cut 0 bases from V and 0 bases from J, with 9 bases between. Here the CDR3 reads CASSLGSMYQETQYF. The CDR3 DNA follows: TGCGCCAGCAGCTTGGGGAGTATGTACCAAGAGACCCAGTACTTC.

This clonotype occurred a few times. V usage is TRBV11-2 and J usage is TRBJ2-1; no definite D call. The V end lost 4 bases, the J end lost 7 bases, and 14 bases lay between the germline ends. CDR1 and CDR2 from the germline V gene are SGHAT and FQNNGV. The CDR3 contains 14 residues. In nucleotides, the CDR3 is TGTGCCAGCAGCTCGTCGGTGTTCAGGAATGAGCAGTTCTTC. Translating gives CASSSSVFRNEQFF.

The CDR3 DNA follows: TGTGCCAGCAGCTTGGCCGGTCTAGCGGGGGAACGATACAATGAGCAGTTCTTC. Protein: CASSLAGLAGERYNEQFF. The V gene is TRBV5-5, the J gene TRBJ2-1, with TRBD2 matching over 10 bases. CDR3 length: 18 amino acids. After removal of 0 bases from V and 4 bases from J, the junction contained 10 bases not matched to a gene. Germline CDR1 SGHKS, CDR2 YYEKEE (reference sequence).

This clonotype was seen repeatedly, ten times or more. At one end the junction does not follow the germline gene, possibly because of a read error. The V gene is TRBV5-1, the J gene TRBJ2-3; TRBD2 might be the D (5 bases). This CDR3 has 11 amino acids. From germline, CDR1 is SGHRS and CDR2 YFSETQ. CDR3 loop: CASRGTDTQYF. In DNA form, the CDR3 reads TGTGCCAGCAGAGGGACAGATACGCAGTATTTT.

A few counts support this clonotype. Here the CDR3 DNA reads TGCGCCAGCAGCTTGTCCTGGGAAAGCGGGGTTACCGGGGAGCTGTTTTTT. Its translation: CASSLSWESGVTGELFF. This chain joins TRBV5-1 and TRBJ2-2; 7 nucleotides align to TRBD2. The V gene end was trimmed by 1 base and the J gene end by 5 bases; junction bases not matched to a gene: 11. The CDR3 consists of 17 residues. Germline V CDR1 and CDR2: SGHRS, YFSETQ.

This clonotype occurred many times. The gene calls are TRBV7-9 and TRBJ2-1; D is tentatively TRBD1 or TRBD2 (6 bases each). The V and J ends lost 2 bases and 0 bases respectively, with 14 bases between them. This CDR3 comprises 17 residues. The germline CDR1 and CDR2 sequences are SEHNR and FQNEAQ (reference sequence). CDR3 amino acids: CASSLSPGAGSYNEQFF. The CDR3 coding sequence is TGTGCCAGCAGCTTATCCCCGGGGGCAGGCTCCTACAATGAGCAGTTCTTC.

This clonotype has a count of ten or more. The genes are TRBV6-5 and TRBJ1-6; TRBD1 matches at 9 bases. The germline V gene has CDR1 MNHEY and CDR2 SVGAGI. V trimming: 0 bases; J trimming: 7 bases; junction bases outside the gene matches: 1. The CDR3 sequence is 15 residues long. The CDR3 DNA follows: TGTGCCAGCAGTTACTCTGGGACAGGGAATTCACCCCTCCACTTT. Its translation: CASSYSGTGNSPLHF.